Listed below are T cell receptor beta chains from one sample, sequenced in a study of shared clonotypes between healthy human individuals. Generated by immunoSEQ multiplex PCR, the TCRdb table keeps only in-frame clones and is missing some. There are a few million clones in the sample; roughly 95% occur only once, and 1.5% to 2% lies in the top ten. Specimen: naive CD8+ T cells from PBMCs. The receptors shown here come from a young man in good health. Some clones in this sample may be carry-over from other donors' samples. The conserved cysteine and the conserved F or W are not part of the CDR3 here. Clone size is given for some rows only: seen once, a few or many times, or a class if the clone is expanded.

clone_size | j_call | v_call | cdr3_aa
- | TRBJ2-2 | TRBV25-1 | ASRRQGYTGELF
- | TRBJ2-6 | TRBV7-9 | ASSPPGQSRSGANVLT
once | TRBJ2-5 | TRBV6-1 | ASLRIGSLKETQY
- | TRBJ2-2 | TRBV7-9 | ASSFLGANTGELF
- | TRBJ2-2 | TRBV19 | ASSGRSQPGELF
- | TRBJ2-1 | TRBV5-1 | ASSFPLDNEQF
- | TRBJ1-3 | TRBV7-9 | ASSGSDRGLFSGNTIY
- | TRBJ2-7 | TRBV11-2 | ATNDRVSFYEQY
- | TRBJ2-7 | TRBV7-2 | ASSLTRERGTYEQY
- | TRBJ2-7 | TRBV11-2 | ASSLARVEQY
- | TRBJ2-4 | TRBV5-7 | ASSLRGRKIAKNIQY
- | TRBJ2-3 | TRBV7-9 | ASSFSPRGLRTDTQY
- | TRBJ1-3 | TRBV28 | ASSLWVGLAGNTIY
- | TRBJ2-7 | TRBV7-8 | ASSLSGGVIHEQY
- | TRBJ1-1 | TRBV28 | ASSLSREGATEAF
- | TRBJ1-5 | TRBV28 | ASSLTGNWGNQPQH
once | TRBJ2-1 | TRBV11-2 | ASSLDFPLSYNEQF
- | TRBJ1-1 | TRBV28 | ASSLWGAGVNTEAF
- | TRBJ1-1 | TRBV15 | ATSARGDTEAF
- | TRBJ2-5 | TRBV7-2 | ASSPGRTGAQY
- | TRBJ2-5 | TRBV28 | ASSPRRWETQY
- | TRBJ2-3 | TRBV6-5 | ASSYSYEGPTDTQY
- | TRBJ1-3 | TRBV4-1 | ASSQEVTGIGSGNTIY
- | TRBJ2-7 | TRBV27 | ASSLSGEGFIYEQY
- | TRBJ2-7 | TRBV4-1 | ASSQNDAGLAGVPYEQY
once | TRBJ2-7 | TRBV27 | ASAVGGRYEQY
- | TRBJ1-1 | TRBV29-1 | SVDRPRAGNTEAF
- | TRBJ2-1 | TRBV27 | ASSPGPTLYNEQF
- | TRBJ2-2 | TRBV27 | ASSLSGGELF
few | TRBJ1-1 | TRBV4-1 | ASSEDHQSTEAF
- | TRBJ1-5 | TRBV4-1 | ASSQERRRDQPQH
- | TRBJ2-7 | TRBV4-1 | ASSQGAGGSSYPPPEQY
few | TRBJ2-2 | TRBV2 | ASSEKTSTNTGELF
- | TRBJ2-2 | TRBV13 | ASTHPEPNTGELF
once | TRBJ1-1 | TRBV5-1 | ASSLWSMNTEAF
- | TRBJ1-2 | TRBV4-1 | ASSQSHPSRGYT
once | TRBJ2-7 | TRBV7-9 | ASSLGEGSLFYEQY
- | TRBJ2-1 | TRBV27 | ASGWVGVGNEQF
- | TRBJ2-5 | TRBV5-4 | ATIGLAGGLETQY
- | TRBJ2-1 | TRBV9 | ASSVANEQF
- | TRBJ2-7 | TRBV29-1 | SGKTGSSYEQY